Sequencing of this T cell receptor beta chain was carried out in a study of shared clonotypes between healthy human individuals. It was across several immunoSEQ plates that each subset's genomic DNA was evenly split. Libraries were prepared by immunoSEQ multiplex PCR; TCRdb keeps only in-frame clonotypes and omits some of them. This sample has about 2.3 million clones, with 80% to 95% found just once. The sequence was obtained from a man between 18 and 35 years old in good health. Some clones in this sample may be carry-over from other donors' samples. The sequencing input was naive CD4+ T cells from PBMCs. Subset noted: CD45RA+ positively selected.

The DNA of the CDR3 is TGTGCCAGCAGAGCCCCCCCGGGACTAGCGAACAATGAGCAGTTCTTC. This codes for CASRAPPGLANNEQFF. The rearrangement joins TRBV11-2 to TRBJ2-1; 10 bases are a match to TRBD2. Unmatched junction bases numbered 10, after V lost 6 bases and J lost 5 bases. Germline lookup yields CDR1 SGHAT and CDR2 FQNNGV. The CDR3 contains 16 residues.